The 16 T cell receptor beta chains given below trace back to one sample, sequenced in a study of immune evolution from preneoplasia to lung adenocarcinoma. The data were produced by immunoSEQ multiplex PCR, yet TCRdb's version contains in-frame clones alone and is incomplete. The table shows several thousand clones, with 82% occurring only once. Sequenced material: FFPE adjacent normal lung tissue. These receptors originate from a donor of 70 years or more with lung adenocarcinoma.

J is TRBJ1-1 and V is TRBV29-1; TRBD1 might be the D (6 bases). The CDR3 has 13 amino acids. Trimming shortened V by 5 bases and J by 7 bases, and 17 bases separated the two germline ends. Germline values: CDR1 SQVTM, CDR2 ANQGSEA. CDR3 amino acids: CSVSRQVSIEAFF. As DNA, the CDR3 is TGCAGCGTTTCCCGACAGGTGTCCATTGAAGCTTTCTTT.

This clone occurred once. The chain joins TRBV2 to TRBJ1-5; TRBD1 agrees at 8 bases. V lost 5 bases and J lost 1; bases outside the gene matches: 1. This CDR3 contains 14 residues. Germline lookup yields CDR1 SNHLY and CDR2 FYNNEI. This CDR3 reads CASSRQGSNQPQHF. DNA for the CDR3: TGTGCCAGCAGTAGACAGGGGAGCAATCAGCCCCAGCATTTT.

V gene TRBV7-2 combines with J gene TRBJ2-1; 8 nucleotides match TRBD2. The CDR3 length is 17 residues. The V segment lost 1 base and the J segment 0 bases; nucleotides outside the gene matches: 5. Germline V gene lookup returns CDR1 SGHTA and CDR2 FQGNSA. The DNA for the CDR3 is TGTGCCAGCAGCTTAGTATGGCGGGAGGTCTCCTACAATGAGCAGTTCTTC. This gives the protein CASSLVWREVSYNEQFF. Full variable domain (rest looked up from reference TRBV7-2 and TRBJ2-1): GAGVSQSPSNKVTEKGKDVELRCDPISGHTALYWYRQSLGQGLEFLIYFQGNSAPDKSGLPSDRFSAERTGGSVSTLTIQRTQQEDSAVYLCASSLVWREVSYNEQFFGPGTRLTVL.

The chain is built from TRBV4-1 and TRBJ2-3; D gene uncertain. The CDR3 runs 14 residues. Germline values: CDR1 MGHRA, CDR2 YSYEKL. Trimming removed 2 bases from V and 2 bases from J, with 8 bases in between. The CDR3 bases are TGCGCCAGCAGCCAAAGGGCCTACACAGATACGCAGTATTTT. Its translation is CASSQRAYTDTQYF.

V gene TRBV7-9 combines with J gene TRBJ2-2; D could derive from TRBD1 or TRBD2 (5 bases each). V was shortened by 3 bases and J by 4 bases, with 9 bases between the two germline ends. Germline values: CDR1 SEHNR, CDR2 FQNEAQ (reference sequence). The CDR3 runs to 14 residues. The CDR3 DNA reads TGTGCCAGCAGCTTTGTTGGGGGCACCGGGGAGCTGTTTTTT. Its translation: CASSFVGGTGELFF. The variable domain in full, with the rest retrieved from reference TRBV7-9 and TRBJ2-2, is DTGVSQNPRHKITKRGQNVTFRCDPISEHNRLYWYRQTLGQGPEFLTYFQNEAQLEKSRLLSDRFSAERPKGSFSTLEIQRTEQGDSAMYLCASSFVGGTGELFFGEGSRLTVL.

The J gene is TRBJ2-1, the V gene TRBV28; D unclear. Per germline, CDR1 MDHEN and CDR2 SYDVKM. This CDR3 comprises 13 residues. V was cut by 6 bases and J by 2 bases, with 8 bases left in between. The CDR3 loop is CASRSRAYNEQFF. CDR3 in DNA: TGTGCCAGCAGGTCGCGCGCCTACAATGAGCAGTTCTTC.

The chain recombines TRBV23-1 with TRBJ2-2, with 8 nucleotides matching TRBD1. TRBV23-1 is labeled an ORF, and its function is uncertain. The J segment lost 0 bases and the V segment lost 4 bases, leaving 25 bases of the junction unmatched. The CDR3 spans 23 residues. The CDR3 here is CASSPYPGKPGQVDPANTGELFF. The CDR3 nucleotides read TGCGCCAGCAGTCCATACCCCGGAAAGCCGGGACAGGTGGACCCGGCGAACACCGGGGAGCTGTTTTTT.

The chain recombines TRBV15 with TRBJ2-7, with a weak D call TRBD2 (6 bases). The CDR3 has 13 residues. Looked up from germline, CDR1 is LNHNV and CDR2 is YYDKDF (reference sequence). V shed 0 bases and J shed 6 bases, with 9 bases lying between them. This chain's CDR3 is CATSRDAGGEQYF. Written as DNA, the CDR3 is TGTGCCACCAGCAGAGATGCCGGGGGCGAGCAGTACTTC.

V is TRBV2 and J is TRBJ1-5; weak D call: TRBD1 (5 bases). Trimming shortened V by 4 bases and J by 3 bases, and 10 bases separated the two germline ends. CDR3 length: 14 residues. Germline CDR1 SNHLY, CDR2 FYNNEI. The CDR3 nucleotides read TGTGCCAGCAGTGCCGTCGGGGCCAATCAGCCCCAGCATTTT. As protein: CASSAVGANQPQHF.

The rearrangement joins TRBV7-8 to TRBJ1-1; D not certain. Deletions cut 0 bases from V and 1 base from J, with 3 bases between. Germline lookup yields CDR1 SGHVS and CDR2 FQNEAQ. There are 13 residues in the CDR3. CDR3 protein: CASSLAKNTEAFF. Written as DNA, the CDR3 is TGTGCCAGCAGCTTAGCGAAGAACACTGAAGCTTTCTTT. The entire variable domain, with the rest obtained from reference TRBV7-8 and TRBJ1-1, is as follows: GAGVSQSPRYKVAKRGQDVALRCDPISGHVSLFWYQQALGQGPEFLTYFQNEAQLDKSGLPSDRFFAERPEGSVSTLKIQRTQQEDSAVYLCASSLAKNTEAFFGQGTRLTVV.

The V gene is TRBV19, the J gene TRBJ1-2; no clear D. Germline CDR1 and CDR2: LNHDA and SQIVND (reference sequence). The V end was cut by 1 base, the J end by 7 bases, with 10 bases between. The CDR3 sequence is 13 residues long. The CDR3 here is CASSIGAVGGYTF. CDR3 nucleotide sequence: TGTGCCAGTAGTATAGGCGCGGTTGGTGGCTACACCTTC.

CDR3 sequence: CASIMKGWDQPQHF. The CDR3 DNA sequence: TGTGCCAGCATTATGAAGGGATGGGATCAGCCCCAGCATTTT. The chain links TRBV6-4 to TRBJ1-5; D uncertain. CDR1 is MRHNA and CDR2 is SNTAGT in the germline V gene. This CDR3 has 14 residues. With 7 bases removed from V and 5 bases from J, the gap between germline ends came to 15 bases.

The V call is TRBV30, the J call TRBJ1-2, with D tentatively TRBD1 (5 bases). V lost 3 bases, J lost 9 bases, and 11 bases lay in between. There are 11 residues in the CDR3. Germline loops: CDR1 GTSNPN, CDR2 SVGIG (reference sequence). This chain's CDR3 is CAWRDGTSYTF. In nucleotides, the CDR3 is TGTGCCTGGAGGGATGGGACGAGCTACACCTTC.

This sequence joins TRBV30 and TRBJ2-1, with 8 bases lining up with TRBD2. Germline V lookup: CDR1 GTSNPN, CDR2 SVGIG (reference sequence). The CDR3 is 18 residues long. V was clipped by 4 bases and J by 4 bases; unmatched bases: 18. This CDR3 is CAWTGLGVKGLEYNEQFF. The CDR3 nucleotides read TGTGCCTGGACGGGACTAGGTGTAAAGGGACTAGAGTACAATGAGCAGTTCTTC.

This clone was found a few times. V is TRBV7-9 and J is TRBJ1-3; TRBD1 agrees at 10 bases. V dropped 3 bases and J dropped 5; count of bases not matched to a gene: 10. Germline V gene lookup returns CDR1 SEHNR and CDR2 FQNEAQ (reference sequence). The CDR3 consists of 17 residues. The CDR3 DNA sequence: TGTGCCAGCAGCTTGAACATCGGGACAGGGGCAAGAAACACCATATATTTT. Amino acids: CASSLNIGTGARNTIYF.

V gene TRBV29-1 combines with J gene TRBJ1-2, with D tentatively TRBD1 (6 bases). The CDR3 consists of 13 residues. The germline CDR1 and CDR2 sequences are SQVTM and ANQGSEA. V lost 3 bases and J lost 6, with 14 bases in between. This CDR3 reads CSVDPGAPDGYTF. CDR3 nucleotides: TGCAGCGTTGATCCAGGGGCCCCAGATGGCTACACCTTC.